Presented here are 23 T cell receptor beta chains from one specimen sequenced in a study of graft-versus-host responses after intestinal transplantation. Sequenced by immunoSEQ multiplex PCR; TCRdb stores in-frame clones only, minus some. Of under 90,000 clones in the sample, approximately 90% were seen once. These receptors have no identified antigens. Material: unstimulated CD4+ T cells sorted from spleen or lymph node cells, obtained before transplant. Every receptor here comes from a human donor who was the organ donor for an intestinal transplant.

V is TRBV2 and J is TRBJ2-3, with D uncertain. CDR1 and CDR2 (germline): SNHLY, FYNNEI. The CDR3 is 15 residues long. Trimming shortened V by 3 bases and J by 2 bases, and 12 bases separated the two germline ends. The CDR3 region has the DNA TGTGCCAGCAGTGACAACAGTTGGGCCACAGATACGCAGTATTTT. This sequence encodes CASSDNSWATDTQYF. Drawing the rest from reference TRBV2 and TRBJ2-3, the complete variable domain is EPEVTQTPSHQVTQMGQEVILRCVPISNHLYFYWYRQILGQKVEFLVSFYNNEISEKSEIFDDQFSVERPDGSNFTLKIRSTKLEDSAMYFCASSDNSWATDTQYFGPGTRLTVL.

J is TRBJ2-1 and V is TRBV5-4, with TRBD2 identical over 9 bases. The CDR3 runs to 16 residues. Germline CDR1 SGHNT, CDR2 YYREEE (reference sequence). V lost 4 bases to trimming and J lost 4 bases; unmatched junction nucleotides: 9. CDR3 in DNA: TGTGCCAGCAGCCTTAGCGGGGGTCTCCCTTACAATGAGCAGTTCTTC. Translated, it gives CASSLSGGLPYNEQFF.

V and J are TRBV28 and TRBJ2-3; 11 nucleotides match TRBD2. Germline loops: CDR1 MDHEN, CDR2 SYDVKM. This CDR3 spans 14 amino acids. V shed 11 bases, J shed 6 bases, and the junction held 10 bases outside the gene matches. CDR3: CASLPGLAADTQYF. The CDR3 DNA reads TGTGCCTCCCTTCCGGGACTAGCGGCCGATACGCAGTATTTT.

The rearrangement links TRBV5-4 to TRBJ2-2; D may be TRBD2 (6 bases). Trimming took 1 base from V and 2 from J, leaving 6 bases between them. The CDR3 contains 14 residues. From germline, CDR1 is SGHNT and CDR2 YYREEE (reference sequence). In nucleotides, the CDR3 is TGTGCCAGCAGCTTGACTAGCAACACCGGGGAGCTGTTTTTT. Its protein is CASSLTSNTGELFF.

This chain joins TRBV6-1 and TRBJ2-7; D is unclear. The CDR3 is 13 amino acids. Germline loops: CDR1 MNHNS, CDR2 SASEGT. V lost 8 bases and J lost 6, with 17 bases in between. CDR3 loop: CASSRARLSEQYF. The CDR3 region has the DNA TGTGCCAGCTCAAGAGCGCGTCTGAGCGAGCAGTACTTC.

This chain connects TRBV30 to TRBJ1-1; 7 positions match TRBD1. The CDR3 runs 13 residues. V gave up 0 bases and J gave up 8 bases; unmatched junction bases: 6. Germline V CDR1 and CDR2: GTSNPN, SVGIG (reference sequence). The CDR3 DNA follows: TGTGCCTGGAGTGTACAGGGGCAGAGGGAAGCTTTCTTT. This sequence encodes CAWSVQGQREAFF.

The chain links TRBV9 to TRBJ1-1; D ambiguous. V was trimmed by 0 bases and J by 0 bases, leaving 12 bases between them. Germline lookup yields CDR1 SGDLS and CDR2 YYNGEE. The CDR3 consists of 16 residues. The CDR3 DNA follows: TGTGCCAGCAGCGTAGAAATCGGACTCATGAACACTGAAGCTTTCTTT. Protein sequence: CASSVEIGLMNTEAFF.

The V and J genes are TRBV2 and TRBJ2-1; a weak D match, TRBD2 (6 bases). The germline V gene has CDR1 SNHLY and CDR2 FYNNEI. The CDR3 runs 11 residues. The ends were cut back, 6 bases at V and 12 bases at J, with 12 bases in the middle. CDR3 nucleotides: TGTGCCAGCAGCACCGGGACTTCGCAGTTCTTC. It translates to CASSTGTSQFF. The full variable domain, its missing parts supplied by reference TRBV2 and TRBJ2-1, is EPEVTQTPSHQVTQMGQEVILRCVPISNHLYFYWYRQILGQKVEFLVSFYNNEISEKSEIFDDQFSVERPDGSNFTLKIRSTKLEDSAMYFCASSTGTSQFFGPGTRLTVL.

The rearrangement joins TRBV14 to TRBJ2-2; the match to TRBD2 covers 12 bases. The CDR3 runs 18 residues. J gave up 4 bases and V 1 base, and 7 bases lay outside the gene matches. The germline gives CDR1 SGHDN, CDR2 FVKESK. The CDR3 DNA reads TGTGCCAGCAGCCAAGTACCTAGCGGGGGGGCCTTCACCGGGGAGCTGTTTTTT. Encoded protein: CASSQVPSGGAFTGELFF.

This chain links TRBV4-2 with TRBJ1-1; no clear D gene. CDR1 and CDR2 (germline): LGHNA, YNFKEQ. This CDR3 contains 13 residues. V was cut by 8 bases and J by 4 bases, with 14 bases left in between. CDR3 loop: CASRGFWGTEAFF. The CDR3 coding sequence is TGTGCCAGCCGGGGATTTTGGGGCACTGAAGCTTTCTTT.

This chain links TRBV30 with TRBJ2-7; 9 nucleotides match TRBD2. This CDR3 region has 15 residues. From germline, CDR1 is GTSNPN and CDR2 SVGIG (reference sequence). V lost 0 bases and J lost 1; bases outside the gene matches: 4. The CDR3 sequence: CAWSVRAGGSYEQYF. The CDR3 DNA follows: TGTGCCTGGAGTGTACGGGCGGGAGGGTCCTACGAGCAGTACTTC.

The sample holds one count of this clone. This chain connects TRBV10-1 to TRBJ2-1; 10 bases line up with TRBD2. The CDR3 is 15 residues long. Germline V lookup: CDR1 WNHNN, CDR2 SYGVQD (reference sequence). V shed 5 bases and J 1 base; nucleotides not matched to a gene: 2. The CDR3 sequence: CASSYSGGSYNEQFF. In nucleotides, the CDR3 is TGCGCCAGCAGTTATAGCGGGGGGTCCTACAATGAGCAGTTCTTC.

The V gene is TRBV11-3, the J gene TRBJ2-1, with D maybe TRBD2 (6 bases). V dropped 6 bases and J dropped 3 bases, with 15 bases sitting between them. Per the germline V gene, CDR1 is SGHNT and CDR2 is YENEEA. This CDR3 comprises 15 residues. The DNA of the CDR3 is TGTGCCAGCAGGCGACTAGTAGTGGACTACAATGAGCAGTTCTTC. It codes for CASRRLVVDYNEQFF.

This clone was detected only once. The chain links TRBV12-2 to TRBJ2-3; the table's D call, TRBD2, was not checked against the DNA. TRBV12-2 corresponds to a pseudogene. CDR3 length equals 16 residues. This CDR3 is CASRPGSGGHTDTQYF. In DNA form, the CDR3 reads TGTGCAAGTCGCCCTGGTAGCGGGGGTCACACAGATACGCAGTATTTT.

As DNA, the CDR3 is TGTGCCAGCAGTGCTTCGGGTCAAACCTACGAGCAGTACTTC. This translates into CASSASGQTYEQYF. V is TRBV6-1 and J is TRBJ2-7; D remains unclear. The CDR3 sequence is 14 residues long. Trimming left V 4 bases short and J 2 bases short, with 12 bases between. In germline, CDR1 is MNHNS, CDR2 SASEGT.

The gene calls are TRBV19 and TRBJ1-1; 8 bases fit TRBD1. Germline V gene lookup returns CDR1 LNHDA and CDR2 SQIVND (reference sequence). Trimming removed 5 bases from V and 1 base from J; junction bases left unmatched: 3. CDR3 length: 14 amino acids. The CDR3 here is CASSSGTGNTEAFF. In nucleotides, the CDR3 is TGTGCCAGTAGTTCCGGGACAGGGAACACTGAAGCTTTCTTT.

This clone was picked up one time. The chain carries TRBV7-2 and TRBJ2-1, with D perhaps matching TRBD2 (5 bases). V lost 1 base to trimming and J lost 10 bases, with 11 bases between them. Germline V lookup: CDR1 SGHTA, CDR2 FQGNSA. The CDR3 consists of 13 residues. In DNA form, the CDR3 reads TGTGCCAGCAGCTTAGGTGGGAGACTCGAGCAGTTCTTC. It yields the protein CASSLGGRLEQFF.

This sequence joins TRBV28 and TRBJ2-6; tentatively, D is TRBD1 (5 bases). The CDR3 sequence is 16 residues long. Trimming took off 3 bases at V and 5 bases at J, with 14 bases between the two ends. The V gene's germline CDR1 is MDHEN and CDR2 SYDVKM. CDR3 sequence: CASSFGRALWANVLTF. In nucleotides, the CDR3 is TGTGCCAGCAGTTTTGGCAGGGCCCTCTGGGCCAACGTCCTGACTTTC.

The CDR3 sequence is CASSPDYRSYNEQFF. CDR3 sequence (DNA): TGTGCCAGCAGTCCCGACTACCGCTCCTACAATGAGCAGTTCTTC. V gene TRBV6-5 combines with J gene TRBJ2-1; D might be TRBD2 (5 bases). CDR3 length: 15 amino acids. The germline gives CDR1 MNHEY, CDR2 SVGAGI. Trimming removed 5 bases from V and 0 bases from J, with 11 bases in between.

The V call is TRBV4-1, the J call TRBJ2-1; 9 nucleotides agree with TRBD1. Germline V CDR1 and CDR2: MGHRA, YSYEKL. After removal of 8 bases from V and 4 bases from J, the junction contained 9 bases not matched to a gene. This CDR3 spans 15 amino acids. The CDR3 is CASAKTGGTYNEQFF. The CDR3 DNA is TGCGCCAGCGCCAAGACAGGGGGAACTTACAATGAGCAGTTCTTC.

CDR3 amino acids: CASSLGGSFDTQYF. In DNA, the CDR3 is TGTGCCAGCAGCTTAGGAGGTAGCTTCGATACGCAGTATTTT. The chain employs TRBV7-9 and TRBJ2-3, with no clear D. This CDR3 is 14 amino acids long. Germline CDR1 SEHNR, CDR2 FQNEAQ (reference sequence). Trimming took off 1 base at V and 6 bases at J, with 11 bases between the two ends.

V gene TRBV29-1 combines with J gene TRBJ2-5, with TRBD2 as a possible D gene (7 bases). Trimming cost V 4 bases and J 1 base, with 13 bases left between them. Germline V CDR1 and CDR2: SQVTM, ANQGSEA. The CDR3 consists of 14 residues. In DNA form, the CDR3 reads TGCAGCGTTGCGGGGGGCAGAGGCCAAGAGACCCAGTACTTC. It specifies CSVAGGRGQETQYF.

In DNA, the CDR3 is TGCGCCAGCAGCTTGGCCATGGGAGTAACCCCGAGGGAGACCCAGTACTTC. It specifies CASSLAMGVTPRETQYF. The chain joins TRBV5-1 to TRBJ2-5; tentative D call: TRBD2 (5 bases). Germline V gene data show CDR1 as SGHRS and CDR2 as YFSETQ. CDR3 length: 17 residues. Trimming removed 0 bases from V and 5 bases from J, with 20 bases in between.